Below, one T cell receptor beta chain is given with its context. Its antigen is currently unknown. Assay: immunoSEQ multiplex PCR; the TCRdb copy retains only in-frame clones and omits some. The sample gives tens of thousands of clones, under 95% of which show up once; 15% is in the top ten. These data come from a study of OX40 agonist ivuxolimab in advanced cancers. Study conclusions and caveats: Dosing at 0.1 to 3.0 mg/kg was accompanied by clonal expansion of CD4+ and CD8+ blood T cells by week 6.

CDR1 and CDR2 from the germline V gene are MGHRA and YSYEKL. CDR3 length: 15 residues. V was cut by 10 bases and J by 4 bases, with 19 bases left in between. Sequences were derived from CD4+ or CD8+ T cells sorted from blood, sampled in a trial of the OX40 agonist ivuxolimab. The clonotype was recovered from an adult with an advanced solid tumor such as melanoma, head and neck, liver or kidney cancer. The V and J genes are TRBV4-1 and TRBJ2-2; tentatively, D is TRBD2 (5 bases). The CDR3 region is CATEEDSPGTGELFF. In nucleotides, the CDR3 is TGCGCCACCGAGGAGGACTCCCCGGGCACCGGGGAGCTGTTTTTT.